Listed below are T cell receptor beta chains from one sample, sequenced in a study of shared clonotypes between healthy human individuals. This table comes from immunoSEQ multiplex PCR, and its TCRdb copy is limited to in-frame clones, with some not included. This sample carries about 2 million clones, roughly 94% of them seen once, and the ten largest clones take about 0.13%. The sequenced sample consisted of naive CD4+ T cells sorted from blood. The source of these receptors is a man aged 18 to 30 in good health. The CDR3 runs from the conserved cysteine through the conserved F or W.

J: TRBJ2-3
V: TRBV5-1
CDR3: CASSPGGAGTTDTQYF

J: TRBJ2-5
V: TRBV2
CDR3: CALQGGLAKETQYF

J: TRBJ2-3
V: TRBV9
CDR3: CASSGQGWSRSDTQYF

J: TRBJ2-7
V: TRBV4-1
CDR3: CASSRSQTGGLNEQYF

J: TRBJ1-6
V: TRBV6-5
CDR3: CASRVDFSYNSPLHF

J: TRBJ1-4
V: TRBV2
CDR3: CASSERALTNEKLFF

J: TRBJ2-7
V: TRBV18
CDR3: CASSQPSSYEQYF

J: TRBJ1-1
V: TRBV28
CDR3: CASSLDQGFVEAFF

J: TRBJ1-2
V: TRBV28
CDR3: CASSRYGYTF

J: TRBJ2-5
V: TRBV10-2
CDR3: CASSDPGAGLREAQYF

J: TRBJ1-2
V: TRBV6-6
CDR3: CASSYSTKAYTF

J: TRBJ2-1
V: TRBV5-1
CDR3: CASSIDSLNEQFF

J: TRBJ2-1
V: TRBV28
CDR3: CASSSQGFYNEQFF

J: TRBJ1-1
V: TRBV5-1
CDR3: CASSLRFNTEAFF